This T cell receptor (beta chain) was found in a study of T cell clusters in autoimmune cytopenias. Each sample's input was 250 to 300 ng genomic DNA, 35,000 to 40,000 genome equivalents. CDR1 is MNHNS and CDR2 is SASEGT in the germline V gene. CDR3 length: 14 residues. TRB rearrangements were amplified by touch-down multiplex PCR with mixed TRB-A/B primers. TCRdb re-called the multiplex PCR reads and gives one entry per CDR3 protein, without DNA. The listing records some 4,500 distinct CDR3 sequences. V usage is TRBV6-1 and J usage is TRBJ1-1; TCRdb lists TRBD1, though no DNA is available to test this call. The source of this sequence is a human donor with an autoimmune cytopenia or autoimmune hepatitis (not recorded which). Sequenced material: peripheral blood. The CDR3 is CASSDRDRYTEAFF.